These T cell receptor beta chains were read from a single sample in a study of STAT5B mutations in CD4+ large granular lymphocyte leukemia. TCRdb keeps only in-frame clones here, not all; method: immunoSEQ multiplex PCR. The table has roughly 48,000 clones, about 70% seen once. The sample consisted of CD4+ T cells from blood buffy coats. Receptors originate from a human donor in good health. Each CDR3 is given with its conserved first and last residue. A D gene is named only where the DNA matches it firmly. The size entry is marked missing in some rows and otherwise reads once, few, many or a size class.

TRBV5-4	.	.	TRBJ1-4	TGTGCCAGCAGCTTGGATTTGAGTAATGAAAAACTGTTTTTT	CASSLDLSNEKLFF
TRBV7-7	.	.	TRBJ2-1	TGTGCTAGCAGCCCAGAACAGGGCTGGAGTGATGAGCAGTTCTTC	CASSPEQGWSDEQFF
TRBV5-1	.	TRBD1	TRBJ1-1	TGCGCCAGCAGCCCACCCGGGACAGGGGGCACTGAAGCTTTCTTT	CASSPPGTGGTEAFF
TRBV5-1	.	.	TRBJ1-3	TGCGCCAGCAGCTTGGACAGCGGTAACACCATATATTTT	CASSLDSGNTIYF
TRBV30	.	TRBD1	TRBJ1-6	TGTGCCTGGGGGGGACAGGGGAGTTCACCCCTCCACTTT	CAWGGQGSSPLHF
TRBV7-6	.	.	TRBJ1-3	TGTGCCAGCAGCCTCCGGGGCGGGTCTGGAAACACCATATATTTT	CASSLRGGSGNTIYF
TRBV2	.	TRBD1	TRBJ2-7	TGTGCCAGCAGGGTAACACTCGACCCGGACAGGGCTTTACAGCAGTACTTC	CASRVTLDPDRALQQYF
TRBV12-5	.	.	TRBJ2-1	TGTGCTAGTGGTTTGAGTGCGGGCCAGTGGAATGAGCAGTTCTTC	CASGLSAGQWNEQFF
TRBV9	.	TRBD1	TRBJ2-5	TGTGCCAGCACCCCCGTGGGGACAGGGGGAGAGACCCAGTACTTC	CASTPVGTGGETQYF
TRBV21-1	.	.	TRBJ1-5	TGTGCCAGCAGCAAGGGGGCTCAGACTCTCAATCAGCCCCAGCATTTT	CASSKGAQTLNQPQHF
TRBV28	.	.	TRBJ2-3	TGTGCCAGCAGAGGGCTCTACCGCACAGATACGCAGTATTTT	CASRGLYRTDTQYF
TRBV30	few	.	TRBJ1-6	TGTGCAATTGTAGTGGGGGCTCATGGTTCACCCCTCCACTTT	CAIVVGAHGSPLHF
TRBV5-1	.	.	TRBJ2-5	TGCGCCAGCAGCTCCACGGGGCTCCAAGAGACCCAGTACTTC	CASSSTGLQETQYF
TRBV5-6	once	.	TRBJ1-4	TGTGCCAGCAGCCTAGGGCGGGGATCGCATGAAAAACTGTTTTTT	CASSLGRGSHEKLFF
TRBV7-9	.	TRBD2	TRBJ2-5	TGTGCCAGCAGCTTCGGGGGGTTTGAGACCCAGTACTTC	CASSFGGFETQYF
TRBV6-5	.	.	TRBJ1-4	TGTGCCAGCAGTCCAAGACAACCTACTAATGAAAAACTGTTTTTT	CASSPRQPTNEKLFF
TRBV7-9	.	.	TRBJ2-3	TGTGCCAGCAGCGCCCCCTCGACGGATACGCAGTATTTT	CASSAPSTDTQYF